This entry is about one T cell receptor beta chain. Its antigen is currently unknown. Per germline, CDR1 SQVTM and CDR2 ANQGSEA. This CDR3 region has 13 residues. V was pared by 6 bases and J by 2 bases, with 13 bases between. This specimen comes from a study of T cells in tuberculosis. Regarding the study as a whole: Active tuberculosis TCR-alpha repertoires lay closer to GMM-specific TCRs than IGRA-negative controls, suggesting clonal expansion.

Assay used: immunoSEQ multiplex PCR; TCRdb lists only in-frame clones, some missing. The data contain fewer than 11,000 clones, about 94% of them singletons. The chain joins TRBV29-1 to TRBJ1-1, with D possibly being TRBD1 (5 bases). This clonotype was obtained from an adult with tuberculosis. The sample was PBMCs. The CDR3 loop is CSVGGGINTEAFF. The CDR3 DNA reads TGCAGCGTGGGGGGGGGAATCAACACTGAAGCTTTCTTT.